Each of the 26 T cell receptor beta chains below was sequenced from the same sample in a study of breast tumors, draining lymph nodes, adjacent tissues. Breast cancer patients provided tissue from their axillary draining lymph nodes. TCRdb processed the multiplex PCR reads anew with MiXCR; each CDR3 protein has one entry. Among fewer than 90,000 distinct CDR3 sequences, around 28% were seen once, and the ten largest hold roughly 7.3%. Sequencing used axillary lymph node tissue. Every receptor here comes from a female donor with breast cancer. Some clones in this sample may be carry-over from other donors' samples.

The CDR3: CASSLDRITPGANVLTF. The CDR3 DNA is TGCGCCAGCAGCTTGGACCGTATTACCCCCGGGGCCAACGTCCTGACTTTC. The V call is TRBV5-1, the J call TRBJ2-6; D unclear. From germline, CDR1 is SGHRS and CDR2 YFSETQ. Between the trimmed V and J ends, which lost 0 bases and 4 bases, there was a span of 14 bases. CDR3 length equals 17 residues.

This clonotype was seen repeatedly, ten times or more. The CDR3 region has the DNA TGTGCCAGCAGTTGGACAGCAAACGAAAAACTGTTTTTT. Its protein product is CASSWTANEKLFF. The V and J genes are TRBV27 and TRBJ1-4; D perhaps matches TRBD1 (6 bases). V dropped 4 bases and J dropped 8 bases, with 11 bases sitting between them. From germline, CDR1 is MNHEY and CDR2 SMNVEV (reference sequence). There are 13 residues in the CDR3. The full variable domain, with the rest looked up from reference TRBV27 and TRBJ1-4, is EAQVTQNPRYLITVTGKKLTVTCSQNMNHEYMSWYRQDPGLGLRQIYYSMNVEVTDKGDVPEGYKVSRKEKRNFPLILESPSPNQTSLYFCASSWTANEKLFFGSGTQLSVL.

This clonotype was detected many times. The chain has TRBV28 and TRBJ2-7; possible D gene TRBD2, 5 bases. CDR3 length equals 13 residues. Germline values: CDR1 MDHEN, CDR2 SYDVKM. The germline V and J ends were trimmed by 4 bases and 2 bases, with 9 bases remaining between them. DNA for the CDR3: TGTGCCAGCAGTTCCGGGAATACCTACGAGCAGTACTTC. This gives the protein CASSSGNTYEQYF.

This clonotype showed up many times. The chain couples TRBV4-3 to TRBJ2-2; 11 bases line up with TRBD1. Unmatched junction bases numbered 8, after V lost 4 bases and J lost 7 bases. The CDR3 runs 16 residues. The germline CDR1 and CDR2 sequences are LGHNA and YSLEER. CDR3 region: CASSPSGTGGGGELFF. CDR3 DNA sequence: TGCGCCAGCAGCCCTTCCGGGACAGGGGGTGGCGGGGAGCTGTTTTTT.

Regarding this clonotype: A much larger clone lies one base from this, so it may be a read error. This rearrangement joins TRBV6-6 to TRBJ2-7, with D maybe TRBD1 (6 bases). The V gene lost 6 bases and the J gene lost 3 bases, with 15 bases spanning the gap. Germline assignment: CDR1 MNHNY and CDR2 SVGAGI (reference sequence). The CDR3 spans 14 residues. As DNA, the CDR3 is TGTGCCAGCAGGCACCAGGGGACGCGCTACGAGCAGTACTTC. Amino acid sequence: CASRHQGTRYEQYF.

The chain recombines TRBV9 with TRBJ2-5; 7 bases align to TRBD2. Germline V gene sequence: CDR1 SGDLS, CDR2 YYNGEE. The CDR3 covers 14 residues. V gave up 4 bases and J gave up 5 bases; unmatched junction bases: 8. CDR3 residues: CASSPSGVGETQYF. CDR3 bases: TGTGCCAGCAGCCCCAGCGGGGTCGGGGAGACCCAGTACTTC.

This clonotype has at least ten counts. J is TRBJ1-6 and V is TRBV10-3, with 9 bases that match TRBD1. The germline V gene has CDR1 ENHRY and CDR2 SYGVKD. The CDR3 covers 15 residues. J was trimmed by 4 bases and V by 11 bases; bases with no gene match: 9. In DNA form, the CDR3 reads TGTGCCGCCCGACCCGGGACAGGGTATAATTCACCCCTCCACTTT. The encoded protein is CAARPGTGYNSPLHF.

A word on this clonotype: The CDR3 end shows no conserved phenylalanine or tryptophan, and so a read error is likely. CDR3 in amino acids: CASSYQGVTEAFS. DNA of the CDR3: TGTGCCAGCAGTTACCAGGGTGTTACTGAAGCTTTCTCT. The chain employs TRBV6-6 and TRBJ1-1, with TRBD1 as a possible D gene (5 bases). The CDR3 spans 13 residues. From germline, CDR1 is MNHNY and CDR2 SVGAGI (reference sequence). V was clipped by 2 bases and J by 5 bases, with 9 bases between them.

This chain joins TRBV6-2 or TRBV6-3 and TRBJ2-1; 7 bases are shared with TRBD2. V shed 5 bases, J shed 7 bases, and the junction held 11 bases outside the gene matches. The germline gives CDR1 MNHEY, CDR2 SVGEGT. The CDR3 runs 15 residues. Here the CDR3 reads CASSHLSGLGNEQFF. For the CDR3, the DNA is TGTGCCAGCAGTCATCTTAGCGGGTTGGGGAATGAGCAGTTCTTC.

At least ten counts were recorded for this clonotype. The CDR3 spells CASTDLTSGKSYNEQFF. For the CDR3, the DNA is TGTGCCAGTACCGACCTGACTAGCGGGAAGTCCTACAATGAGCAGTTCTTC. This chain links TRBV19 with TRBJ2-1; TRBD2 aligns across 11 bases. This CDR3 region has 17 residues. The germline CDR1 and CDR2 sequences are LNHDA and SQIVND (reference sequence). J lost 1 base, V lost 7 bases, and 9 bases had no gene match.

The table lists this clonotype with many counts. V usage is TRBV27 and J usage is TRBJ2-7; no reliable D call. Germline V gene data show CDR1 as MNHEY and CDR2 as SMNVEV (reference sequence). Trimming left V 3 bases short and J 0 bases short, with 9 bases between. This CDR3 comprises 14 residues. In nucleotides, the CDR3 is TGTGCCAGCAGTTTTACGGCTAACTCCTACGAGCAGTACTTC. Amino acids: CASSFTANSYEQYF.

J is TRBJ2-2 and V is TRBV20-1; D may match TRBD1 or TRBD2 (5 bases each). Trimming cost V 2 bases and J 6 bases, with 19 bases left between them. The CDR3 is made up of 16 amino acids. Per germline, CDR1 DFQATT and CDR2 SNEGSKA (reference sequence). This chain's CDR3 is CSARIRDPSAPGELFF. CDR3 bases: TGCAGTGCTAGAATCCGGGACCCATCGGCTCCCGGGGAGCTGTTTTTT.

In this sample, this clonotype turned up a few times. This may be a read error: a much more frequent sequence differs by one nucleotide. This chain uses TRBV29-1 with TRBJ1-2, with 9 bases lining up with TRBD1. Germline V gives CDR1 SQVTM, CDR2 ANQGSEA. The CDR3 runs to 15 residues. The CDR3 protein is CSVGATGTGNCGYTF. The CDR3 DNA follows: TGCAGCGTTGGAGCTACGGGGACAGGGAACTGTGGCTACACCTTC. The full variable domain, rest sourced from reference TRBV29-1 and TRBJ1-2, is SAVISQKPSRDICQRGTSLTIQCQVDSQVTMMFWYRQQPGQSLTLIATANQGSEATYESGFVIDKFPISRPNLTFSTLTVSNMSPEDSSIYLCSVGATGTGNCGYTFGSGTRLTVV.

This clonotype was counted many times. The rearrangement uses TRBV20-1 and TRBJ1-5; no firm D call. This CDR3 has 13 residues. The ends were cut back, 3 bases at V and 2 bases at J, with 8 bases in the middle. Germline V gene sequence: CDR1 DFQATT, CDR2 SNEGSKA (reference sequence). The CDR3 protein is CSARGSGNQPQHF. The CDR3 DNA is TGCAGTGCTAGGGGGTCGGGCAATCAGCCCCAGCATTTT.

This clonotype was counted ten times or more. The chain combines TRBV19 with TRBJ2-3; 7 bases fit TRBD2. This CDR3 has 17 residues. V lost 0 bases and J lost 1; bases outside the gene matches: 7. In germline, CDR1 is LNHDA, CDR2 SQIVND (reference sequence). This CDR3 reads CASSIDSLAVGTDTQYF. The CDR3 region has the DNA TGTGCCAGTAGTATAGATTCTCTAGCGGTGGGCACAGATACGCAGTATTTT.

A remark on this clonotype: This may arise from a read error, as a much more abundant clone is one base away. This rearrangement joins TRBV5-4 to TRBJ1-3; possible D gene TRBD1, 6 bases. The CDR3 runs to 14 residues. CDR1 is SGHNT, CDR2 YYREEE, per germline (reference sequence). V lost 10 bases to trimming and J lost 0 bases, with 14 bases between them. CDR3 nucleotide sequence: TGTGCCGGGGGCACGGGTAACTCTGGAAACACCATATATTTT. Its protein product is CAGGTGNSGNTIYF.

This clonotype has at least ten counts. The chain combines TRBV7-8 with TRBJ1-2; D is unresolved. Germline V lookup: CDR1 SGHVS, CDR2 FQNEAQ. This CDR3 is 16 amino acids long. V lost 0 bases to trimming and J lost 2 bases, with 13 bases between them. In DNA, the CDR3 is TGTGCCAGCAGCTTAGCCCCTTGGGGAGGGAACTATGGCTACACCTTC. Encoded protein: CASSLAPWGGNYGYTF.

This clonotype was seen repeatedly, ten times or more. Here the CDR3 DNA reads TGTGCCACCTCCGAACCGGGACAGGGAAGGGAGACCCAGTACTTC. Translation: CATSEPGQGRETQYF. The chain combines TRBV12-3 or TRBV12-4 with TRBJ2-5; 9 bases line up with TRBD1. The CDR3 extends over 15 amino acids. V trimming: 10 bases; J trimming: 5 bases; junction bases outside the gene matches: 14.

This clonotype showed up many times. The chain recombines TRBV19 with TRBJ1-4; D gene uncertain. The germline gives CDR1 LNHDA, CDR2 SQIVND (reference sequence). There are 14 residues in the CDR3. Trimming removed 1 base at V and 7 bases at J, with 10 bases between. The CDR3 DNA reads TGTGCCAGTAGTATAGTTACCCGATCTGAAAAACTGTTTTTT. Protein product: CASSIVTRSEKLFF.

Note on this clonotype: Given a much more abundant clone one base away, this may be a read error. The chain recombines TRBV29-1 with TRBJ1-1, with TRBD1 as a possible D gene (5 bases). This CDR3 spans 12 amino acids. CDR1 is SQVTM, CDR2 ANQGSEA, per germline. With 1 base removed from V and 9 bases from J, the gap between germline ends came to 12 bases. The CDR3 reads CSVEAAGRQAFF. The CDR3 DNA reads TGCAGCGTTGAAGCGGCGGGGCGACAAGCTTTCTTT.

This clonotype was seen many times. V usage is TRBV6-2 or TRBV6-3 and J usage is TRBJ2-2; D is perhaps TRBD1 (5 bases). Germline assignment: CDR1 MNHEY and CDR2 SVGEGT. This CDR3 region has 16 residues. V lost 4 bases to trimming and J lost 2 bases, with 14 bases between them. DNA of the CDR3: TGTGCCAGCAGTTGGTGGGCAGGGCGAAACACCGGGGAGCTGTTTTTT. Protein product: CASSWWAGRNTGELFF.

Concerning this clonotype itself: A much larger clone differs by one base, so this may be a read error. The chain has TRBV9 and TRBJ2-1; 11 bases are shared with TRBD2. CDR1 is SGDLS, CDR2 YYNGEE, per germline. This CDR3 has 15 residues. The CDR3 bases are TGTGCCAGCCGACGGCAAACTAGCGGGAGCTATGAGCCGTTCTTC. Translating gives CASRRQTSGSYEPFF.

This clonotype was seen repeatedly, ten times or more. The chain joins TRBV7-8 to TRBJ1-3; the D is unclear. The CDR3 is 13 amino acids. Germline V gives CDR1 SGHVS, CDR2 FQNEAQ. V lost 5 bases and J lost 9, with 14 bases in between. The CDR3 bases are TGTGCCAGCAGCACGGGCCCTCGGAGCACCATATATTTT. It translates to CASSTGPRSTIYF.

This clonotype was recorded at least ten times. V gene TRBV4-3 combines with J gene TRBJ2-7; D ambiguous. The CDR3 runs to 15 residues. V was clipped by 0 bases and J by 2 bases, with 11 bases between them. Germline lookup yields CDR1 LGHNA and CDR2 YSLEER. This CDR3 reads CASSQDIGRPYEQYF. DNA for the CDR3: TGCGCCAGCAGCCAAGACATCGGCCGCCCCTACGAGCAGTACTTC.

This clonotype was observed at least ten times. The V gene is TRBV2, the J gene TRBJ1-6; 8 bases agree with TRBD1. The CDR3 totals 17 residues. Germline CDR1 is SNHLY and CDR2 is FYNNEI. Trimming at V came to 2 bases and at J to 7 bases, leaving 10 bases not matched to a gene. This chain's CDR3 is CASSERTGYSWNSPLHF. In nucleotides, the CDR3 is TGTGCCAGCAGTGAAAGGACAGGGTATAGTTGGAATTCACCCCTCCACTTT.

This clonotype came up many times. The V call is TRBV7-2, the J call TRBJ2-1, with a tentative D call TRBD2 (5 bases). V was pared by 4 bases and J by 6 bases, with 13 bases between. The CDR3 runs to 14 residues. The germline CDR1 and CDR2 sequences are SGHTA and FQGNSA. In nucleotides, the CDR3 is TGTGCCAGCAGCTCAGCCTGGGGAGTCAATGAGCAGTTCTTC. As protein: CASSSAWGVNEQFF.